This T cell receptor (beta chain) was sequenced in a study of cytomegalovirus exposure and HLA in healthy donors. The study's findings and limits: A few CMV-associated chains were confirmed in vitro to be specific for CMV antigens.

The CDR3 loop spans 14 amino acids. V lost 5 bases to trimming and J lost 3 bases, with 10 bases between them. Germline values: CDR1 SGHVS, CDR2 FNYEAQ. Concerning this clone: Its antigen is as yet unknown.

PCR used 60 Vbeta primers and 13 Jbeta primers. Method: immunoSEQ multiplex PCR; TCRdb's copy keeps in-frame clones and lacks some. The data show under 200,000 clones, roughly three quarters seen once. The TCR comes from a man aged 18-30 years in good health and CMV-seropositive. Sequenced input: PBMCs. The rearrangement joins TRBV7-6 to TRBJ1-4; no definite D call. The CDR3 region has the DNA TGTGCCAGCAGCCCCGGGGAAGCTAATGAAAAACTGTTTTTT. It specifies CASSPGEANEKLFF.